The clone carrying this TCR beta chain was recorded once. This sample stems from a study of blood T cell repertoires in COVID-19. About the study: Some COVID-19 samples were acute and others convalescent; all came from the United States, Italy and Spain. From T cells, B-cell-depleted T cells, or PBMCs came the material, which was cDNA or gDNA.

Per the original methods: Scientists estimated how many nucleated cells there were by amplifying reference gene primers. Clones were sequenced by immunoSEQ multiplex PCR, and TCRdb holds only the in-frame ones, with some missing. For V, J and clone size, that table is used; D and trimming come from the DNA. The top ten clones hold roughly an eighth of a sample with about 440,000 clones, about 91% of them seen once. Germline CDR1 ENHRY, CDR2 SYGVKD. This CDR3 comprises 14 residues. The V gene end was trimmed by 2 bases and the J gene end by 3 bases; junction bases not matched to a gene: 4. This TCR was sampled from a woman aged 45 to 65 with COVID-19, enrolled during active disease. Sequencing input: peripheral blood. The chain recombines TRBV10-3 with TRBJ2-7, with 7 bases identical to TRBD2. The CDR3 DNA follows: TGTGCCATCAGTGAGAAGGAGCGGGGCTACGAGCAGTACTTC. Translation gives CAISEKERGYEQYF.